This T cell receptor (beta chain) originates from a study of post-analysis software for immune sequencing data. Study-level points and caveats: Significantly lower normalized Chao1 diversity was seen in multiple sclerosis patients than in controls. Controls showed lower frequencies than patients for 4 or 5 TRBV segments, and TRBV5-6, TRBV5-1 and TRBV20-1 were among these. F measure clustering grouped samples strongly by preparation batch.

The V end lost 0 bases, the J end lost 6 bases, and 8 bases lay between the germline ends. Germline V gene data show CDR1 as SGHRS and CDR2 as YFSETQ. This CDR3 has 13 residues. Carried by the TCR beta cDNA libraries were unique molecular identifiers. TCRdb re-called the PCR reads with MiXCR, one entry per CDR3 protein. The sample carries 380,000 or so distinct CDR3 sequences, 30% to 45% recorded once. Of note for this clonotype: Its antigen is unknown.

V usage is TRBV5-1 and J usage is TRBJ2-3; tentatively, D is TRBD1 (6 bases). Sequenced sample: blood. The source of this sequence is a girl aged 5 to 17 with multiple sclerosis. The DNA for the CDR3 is TGCGCCAGCAGCTTGGGGGGGCACGATACGCAGTATTTT. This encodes CASSLGGHDTQYF.